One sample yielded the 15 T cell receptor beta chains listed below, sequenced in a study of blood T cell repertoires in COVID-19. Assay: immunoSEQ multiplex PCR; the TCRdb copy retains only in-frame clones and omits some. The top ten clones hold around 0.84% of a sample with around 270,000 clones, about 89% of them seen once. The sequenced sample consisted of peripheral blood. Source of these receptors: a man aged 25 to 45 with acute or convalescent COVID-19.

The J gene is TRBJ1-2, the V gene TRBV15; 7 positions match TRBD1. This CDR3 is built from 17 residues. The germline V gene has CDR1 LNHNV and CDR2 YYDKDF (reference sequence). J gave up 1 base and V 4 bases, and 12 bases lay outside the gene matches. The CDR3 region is CATSNPGQRPVNYGYTF. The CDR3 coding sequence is TGTGCCACCAGCAATCCGGGACAGCGACCGGTTAACTATGGCTACACCTTC.

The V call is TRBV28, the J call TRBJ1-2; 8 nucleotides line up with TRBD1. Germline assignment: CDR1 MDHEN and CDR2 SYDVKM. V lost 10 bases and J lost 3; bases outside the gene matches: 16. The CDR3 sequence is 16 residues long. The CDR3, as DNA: TGTGCCATAACCCCGGGTGGGACAGGAGGGGACTATGGCTACACCTTC. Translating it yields CAITPGGTGGDYGYTF.

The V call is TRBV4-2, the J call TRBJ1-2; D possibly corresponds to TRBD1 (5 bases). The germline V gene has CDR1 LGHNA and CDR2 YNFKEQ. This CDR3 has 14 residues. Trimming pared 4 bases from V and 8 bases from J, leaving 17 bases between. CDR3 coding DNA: TGTGCCAGCAGCCCACGGACCGCCGCAGGGGGCTACACCTTC. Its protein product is CASSPRTAAGGYTF.

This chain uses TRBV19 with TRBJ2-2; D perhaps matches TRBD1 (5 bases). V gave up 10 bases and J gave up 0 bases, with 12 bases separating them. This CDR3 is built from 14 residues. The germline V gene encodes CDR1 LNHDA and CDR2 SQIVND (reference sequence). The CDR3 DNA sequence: TGTGCCACCAAGGACACTACGAACACCGGGGAGCTGTTTTTT. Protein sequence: CATKDTTNTGELFF.

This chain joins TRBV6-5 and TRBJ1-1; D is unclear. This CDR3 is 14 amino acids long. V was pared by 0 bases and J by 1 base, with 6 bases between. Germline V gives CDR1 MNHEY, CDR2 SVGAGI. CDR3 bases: TGTGCCAGCAGTTACTCCCGGGGGAACACTGAAGCTTTCTTT. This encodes CASSYSRGNTEAFF.

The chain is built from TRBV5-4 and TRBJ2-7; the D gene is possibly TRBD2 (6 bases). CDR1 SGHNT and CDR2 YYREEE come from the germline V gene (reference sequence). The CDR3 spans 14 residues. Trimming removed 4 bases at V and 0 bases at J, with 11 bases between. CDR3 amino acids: CASSPSGSSYEQYF. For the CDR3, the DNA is TGTGCCAGCAGCCCCAGCGGGTCCTCCTACGAGCAGTACTTC.

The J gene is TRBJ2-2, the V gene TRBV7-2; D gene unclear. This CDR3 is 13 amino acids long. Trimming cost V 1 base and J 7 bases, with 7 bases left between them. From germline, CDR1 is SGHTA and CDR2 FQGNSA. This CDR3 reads CASSLVRSGELFF. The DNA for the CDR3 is TGTGCCAGCAGCTTAGTTCGTAGCGGGGAGCTGTTTTTT.

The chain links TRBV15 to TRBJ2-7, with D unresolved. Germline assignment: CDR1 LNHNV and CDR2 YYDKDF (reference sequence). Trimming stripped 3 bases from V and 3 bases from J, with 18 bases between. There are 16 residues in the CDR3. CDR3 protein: CATSSIGKVESYEQYF. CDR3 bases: TGTGCCACCAGCAGCATAGGAAAGGTGGAGAGCTACGAGCAGTACTTC. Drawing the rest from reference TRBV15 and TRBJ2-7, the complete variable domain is DAMVIQNPRYQVTQFGKPVTLSCSQTLNHNVMYWYQQKSSQAPKLLFHYYDKDFNNEADTPDNFQSRRPNTSFCFLDIRSPGLGDTAMYLCATSSIGKVESYEQYFGPGTRLTVT.

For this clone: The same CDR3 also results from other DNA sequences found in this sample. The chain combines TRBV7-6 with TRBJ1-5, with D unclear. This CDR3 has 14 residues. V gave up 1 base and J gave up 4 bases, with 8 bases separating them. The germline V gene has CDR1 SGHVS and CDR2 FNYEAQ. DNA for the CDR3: TGTGCCAGCAGCTTAGACAGCGGAAATCAGCCCCAGCATTTT. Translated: CASSLDSGNQPQHF.

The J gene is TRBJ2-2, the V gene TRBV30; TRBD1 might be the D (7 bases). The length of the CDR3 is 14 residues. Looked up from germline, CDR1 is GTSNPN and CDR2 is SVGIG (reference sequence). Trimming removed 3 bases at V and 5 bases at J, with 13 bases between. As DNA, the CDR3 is TGTGCCTGGAGGGAGGGGGCGCTAACCGGGGAGCTGTTTTTT. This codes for CAWREGALTGELFF.

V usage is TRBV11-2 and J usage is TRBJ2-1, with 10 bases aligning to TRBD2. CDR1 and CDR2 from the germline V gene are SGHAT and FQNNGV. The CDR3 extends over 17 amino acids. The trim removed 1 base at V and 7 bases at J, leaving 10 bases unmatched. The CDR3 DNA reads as TGTGCCAGCAGCTTAGGCGGACTAGCGGTCAGACGGAATGAGCAGTTCTTC. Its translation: CASSLGGLAVRRNEQFF.

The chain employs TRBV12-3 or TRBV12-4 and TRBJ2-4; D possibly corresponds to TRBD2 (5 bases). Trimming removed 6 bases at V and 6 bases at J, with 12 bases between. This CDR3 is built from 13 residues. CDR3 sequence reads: CASSRDTLNIQYF. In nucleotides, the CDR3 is TGTGCCAGCAGCCGGGATACATTAAACATTCAGTACTTC.

The CDR3: CASSLEESFLPGNTIYF. In DNA form, the CDR3 reads TGTGCCAGCAGCTTAGAGGAGTCTTTCCTACCTGGAAACACCATATATTTT. The chain employs TRBV7-8 and TRBJ1-3, with no clear D. The CDR3 loop spans 17 amino acids. The germline CDR1 and CDR2 sequences are SGHVS and FQNEAQ. V was cut by 1 base and J by 2 bases, with 15 bases left in between.

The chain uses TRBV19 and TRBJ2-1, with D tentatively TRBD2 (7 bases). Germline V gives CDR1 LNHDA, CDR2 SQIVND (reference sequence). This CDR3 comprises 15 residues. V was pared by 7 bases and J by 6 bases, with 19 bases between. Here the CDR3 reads CASIYPGGRGNEQFF. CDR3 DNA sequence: TGTGCCAGTATTTATCCGGGAGGCAGGGGCAATGAGCAGTTCTTC.

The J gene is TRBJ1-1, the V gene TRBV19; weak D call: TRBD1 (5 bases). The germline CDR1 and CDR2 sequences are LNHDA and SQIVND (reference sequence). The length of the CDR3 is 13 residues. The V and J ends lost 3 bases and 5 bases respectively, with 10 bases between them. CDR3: CASSIKGLTEAFF. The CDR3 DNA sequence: TGTGCCAGTAGTATTAAGGGGTTAACTGAAGCTTTCTTT.